The 29 T cell receptor beta chains listed next were all sequenced from one sample in a study of CD4 T cells in relation to SARS-CoV-2 and coronaviruses. Unexposed donor CD4+ T cells date from about 2011-2018, before the COVID-19 pandemic. After ten to eleven days of culture, CD4+ T cells were isolated. For these receptors, no antigen is known. TCRdb's copy holds only in-frame clones and misses some; the assay was immunoSEQ multiplex PCR. The table lists about 26,000 clones, roughly 70% of them singletons, with about an eighth in the top ten. The source material was CD4+ T cells from PBMCs, cultured in vitro. The receptors come from a human donor in good health.

V is TRBV9 and J is TRBJ2-2; the match to TRBD1 covers 10 bases. V lost 6 bases, J lost 3 bases, and 8 bases stayed unmatched. CDR3 length: 16 amino acids. Germline V gene sequence: CDR1 SGDLS, CDR2 YYNGEE. CDR3 sequence (DNA): TGTGCCAGCAACTTGGGGGGGACAGGGGACACCGGGGAGCTGTTTTTT. Amino acid sequence: CASNLGGTGDTGELFF. The full variable domain, rest sourced from reference TRBV9 and TRBJ2-2, is DSGVTQTPKHLITATGQRVTLRCSPRSGDLSVYWYQQSLDQGLQFLIQYYNGEERAKGNILERFSAQQFPDLHSELNLSSLELGDSALYFCASNLGGTGDTGELFFGEGSRLTVL.

This clone came up once. The J gene is TRBJ2-7, the V gene TRBV20-1; a weak D match, TRBD2 (5 bases). This CDR3 is 11 amino acids long. The germline V gene encodes CDR1 DFQATT and CDR2 SNEGSKA (reference sequence). V was trimmed by 5 bases and J by 4 bases, leaving 9 bases between them. CDR3 DNA sequence: TGCAGTGCTCAGACGGGATACGAGCAGTACTTC. Translating it yields CSAQTGYEQYF.

The chain has TRBV9 and TRBJ1-1; D perhaps matches TRBD1 (6 bases). With 0 bases removed from V and 10 bases from J, the gap between germline ends came to 13 bases. Germline assignment: CDR1 SGDLS and CDR2 YYNGEE. The CDR3 runs to 13 residues. The CDR3 loop is CASSVAGGLGAFF. CDR3 nucleotides: TGTGCCAGCAGCGTAGCTGGGGGGCTCGGAGCTTTCTTT.

This clone has just a few counts. The V call is TRBV18, the J call TRBJ1-2; TRBD1 might be the D (5 bases). V was pared by 6 bases and J by 4 bases, with 12 bases between. There are 13 residues in the CDR3. Germline-derived CDR1 and CDR2 are KGHSH and LQKENI. The CDR3 is CASSPSGGYGYTF. The CDR3 DNA follows: TGTGCCAGCTCTCCTTCGGGGGGCTATGGCTACACCTTC.

The CDR3 sequence: CASSLSGTGYSGANVLTF. CDR3 DNA: TGTGCCAGCAGCTTATCGGGAACAGGATACTCTGGGGCCAACGTCCTGACTTTC. V and J are TRBV7-2 and TRBJ2-6, with D perhaps given as TRBD1 or TRBD2 (5 bases each). The CDR3 length is 18 residues. Germline CDR1 is SGHTA and CDR2 is FQGNSA. V was shortened by 2 bases and J by 0 bases, with 14 bases between the two germline ends.

V is TRBV27 and J is TRBJ1-2; D may be TRBD1 (5 bases). V gave up 5 bases and J gave up 8 bases, with 18 bases separating them. This CDR3 contains 14 residues. Germline assignment: CDR1 MNHEY and CDR2 SMNVEV (reference sequence). Here the CDR3 DNA reads TGTGCCAGCAGTCCCAACAGGCTGGTTGGAGGCTACACCTTC. Its protein is CASSPNRLVGGYTF.

J is TRBJ2-7 and V is TRBV7-2, with TRBD1 matching 8 bases. The CDR3 runs to 16 residues. The germline V gene has CDR1 SGHTA and CDR2 FQGNSA. V dropped 4 bases and J dropped 2; count of bases not matched to a gene: 10. The chain's CDR3 is CASSSSSGTGPYEQYF. The CDR3 DNA follows: TGTGCCAGCAGCTCATCCTCCGGGACAGGACCCTACGAGCAGTACTTC.

The gene calls are TRBV7-2 and TRBJ2-5; D not certain. This CDR3 spans 12 amino acids. The V end was cut by 4 bases, the J end by 2 bases, with 5 bases between. The V gene's germline CDR1 is SGHTA and CDR2 FQGNSA. CDR3 bases: TGTGCCAGCAGCTCATATCAAGAGACCCAGTACTTC. Protein sequence: CASSSYQETQYF. The whole variable domain, filled in from reference TRBV7-2 and TRBJ2-5, reads GAGVSQSPSNKVTEKGKDVELRCDPISGHTALYWYRQSLGQGLEFLIYFQGNSAPDKSGLPSDRFSAERTGGSVSTLTIQRTQQEDSAVYLCASSSYQETQYFGPGTRLLVL.

This clone was observed once. The rearrangement uses TRBV20-1 and TRBJ2-7; no firm D call. V lost 3 bases and J 3 bases, leaving 6 bases between the germline ends. The CDR3 spans 11 residues. Per the germline V gene, CDR1 is DFQATT and CDR2 is SNEGSKA (reference sequence). CDR3 DNA: TGCAGTGCTAGGACATTCTACGAGCAGTACTTC. Translated: CSARTFYEQYF.

In its sample, this clone was seen a few times. The chain carries TRBV19 and TRBJ1-3; D is unresolved. The CDR3 is made up of 13 amino acids. Germline CDR1 reads LNHDA; CDR2 reads SQIVND (reference sequence). The V gene lost 6 bases and the J gene lost 0 bases, with 6 bases spanning the gap. The CDR3, as DNA: TGTGCCAGTAGATATTACTCTGGAAACACCATATATTTT. Encoded protein: CASRYYSGNTIYF.

The chain couples TRBV19 to TRBJ2-3, with 7 positions matching TRBD1. Germline V gene data show CDR1 as LNHDA and CDR2 as SQIVND (reference sequence). V lost 4 bases, J lost 6 bases, and 4 bases stayed unmatched. The CDR3 is 13 residues long. CDR3 protein: CASSNRGGDTQYF. DNA for the CDR3: TGTGCCAGTAGTAACAGGGGCGGGGATACGCAGTATTTT.

The chain links TRBV25-1 to TRBJ2-7, with 8 positions matching TRBD1. Germline lookup yields CDR1 MGHDK and CDR2 SYGVNS. Trimming at V came to 7 bases and at J to 6 bases, leaving 8 bases not matched to a gene. The CDR3 spans 13 residues. In nucleotides, the CDR3 is TGTGCCAGCATGACAGGGGTGGCGAGCGAGCAGTACTTC. Translating gives CASMTGVASEQYF.

The rearrangement links TRBV6-1 to TRBJ2-5, with no clear D. CDR3 length: 16 amino acids. In germline, CDR1 is MNHNS, CDR2 SASEGT. Trimming left V 0 bases short and J 2 bases short, with 13 bases between. CDR3 protein: CASSEALLGVQETQYF. CDR3 bases: TGTGCCAGCAGTGAAGCGCTTCTTGGGGTACAAGAGACCCAGTACTTC.

The J gene is TRBJ2-3, the V gene TRBV5-8; unclear D gene. CDR1 and CDR2 (germline): SGHTS, YDEGEE. The CDR3 contains 15 residues. Trimming took off 1 base at V and 1 base at J, with 10 bases between the two ends. As DNA, the CDR3 is TGTGCCAGCAGCTTGTACGACGGCCGCACAGATACGCAGTATTTT. As protein: CASSLYDGRTDTQYF.

This clone occurred a few times. CDR3 bases: TGTGCCAGCGGCCCTCGGGTTGGGAACACCGGGGAGCTGTTTTTT. Its protein is CASGPRVGNTGELFF. This chain joins TRBV6-5 and TRBJ2-2; unclear D gene. The CDR3 consists of 15 residues. Germline assignment: CDR1 MNHEY and CDR2 SVGAGI. V lost 8 bases and J lost 1, with 14 bases in between.

This chain joins TRBV18 and TRBJ1-3; 7 bases match TRBD1. V gave up 10 bases and J gave up 0 bases; unmatched junction bases: 9. Germline V lookup: CDR1 KGHSH, CDR2 LQKENI. The length of the CDR3 is 15 residues. The CDR3 region has the DNA TGTGCCACCCAGGGGGGCGAGAGCTCTGGAAACACCATATATTTT. Protein: CATQGGESSGNTIYF.

This clone occurred a few times. V is TRBV30 and J is TRBJ1-3, with D hard to call. Germline V CDR1 and CDR2: GTSNPN, SVGIG (reference sequence). The CDR3 totals 12 residues. Trimming pared 0 bases from V and 4 bases from J, leaving 4 bases between. CDR3 residues: CAWSVSGNTIYF. CDR3 coding DNA: TGTGCCTGGAGTGTTTCAGGAAACACCATATATTTT.

In this sample, this clone turned up a few times. The chain uses TRBV7-9 and TRBJ2-1; 9 nucleotides agree with TRBD2. Germline V gives CDR1 SEHNR, CDR2 FQNEAQ (reference sequence). CDR3 length equals 15 residues. V was clipped by 1 base and J by 7 bases; unmatched bases: 5. The CDR3 bases are TGTGCCAGCAGCTTAGTAGCGGGGGATCTTAATGAGCAGTTCTTC. Translation gives CASSLVAGDLNEQFF.

The V gene is TRBV6-5, the J gene TRBJ1-5; D remains unclear. There are 13 residues in the CDR3. Germline CDR1 reads MNHEY; CDR2 reads SVGAGI. Trimming took 2 bases from V and 6 from J, leaving 8 bases between them. The DNA of the CDR3 is TGTGCCAGCAGTTACGGAAGGACTCAGCCCCAGCATTTT. Translating it yields CASSYGRTQPQHF.

The V and J genes are TRBV6-5 and TRBJ2-7; D is unresolved. This CDR3 is built from 13 residues. Germline loops: CDR1 MNHEY, CDR2 SVGAGI. The germline V and J ends were trimmed by 5 bases and 6 bases, with 14 bases remaining between them. In nucleotides, the CDR3 is TGTGCCAGCAGTATCGCCCAGTCGCGCGAGCAGTACTTC. It codes for CASSIAQSREQYF.

This clone turned up a few times. This chain links TRBV5-4 with TRBJ2-7; 7 bases line up with TRBD1. Germline V gene sequence: CDR1 SGHNT, CDR2 YYREEE (reference sequence). V trimming: 4 bases; J trimming: 3 bases; junction bases outside the gene matches: 13. There are 16 residues in the CDR3. The CDR3 sequence: CASSTRQGNLVYEQYF. CDR3 bases: TGTGCCAGCAGCACCCGACAGGGAAACTTAGTCTACGAGCAGTACTTC.

The chain recombines TRBV10-3 with TRBJ1-6; D not certain. The CDR3 covers 12 residues. V was cut by 7 bases and J by 8 bases, with 9 bases left in between. Germline V gives CDR1 ENHRY, CDR2 SYGVKD. CDR3 bases: TGTGCCATCAAAGGGCTCGATTCACCCCTCCACTTT. Translating it yields CAIKGLDSPLHF.

The V gene is TRBV5-8, the J gene TRBJ2-7; no definite D call. The V and J ends lost 4 bases and 0 bases respectively, with 17 bases between them. Germline CDR1 SGHTS, CDR2 YDEGEE. The length of the CDR3 is 16 residues. DNA for the CDR3: TGTGCCAGCAGCCTGAACGAAGACTCCTACTCCTACGAGCAGTACTTC. Translation: CASSLNEDSYSYEQYF.

This sequence joins TRBV9 and TRBJ1-5, with D maybe TRBD1 (5 bases). Deletions cut 4 bases from V and 7 bases from J, with 12 bases between. The CDR3 covers 13 residues. The germline V gene has CDR1 SGDLS and CDR2 YYNGEE. The CDR3 DNA follows: TGTGCCAGCAGCCCTTCAGGGAACCAGCCCCAGCATTTT. Its translation is CASSPSGNQPQHF.

V is TRBV3-1 (or the pseudogene TRBV3-2) and J is TRBJ2-2; 8 bases line up with TRBD2. J gave up 4 bases and V 6 bases, and 4 bases lay outside the gene matches. Germline lookup yields CDR1 LGHDT and CDR2 YNNKEL (reference sequence). This CDR3 is built from 14 residues. CDR3 protein: CASSRGGSTGELFF. The CDR3 DNA reads TGTGCCAGCAGTCGGGGGGGCAGCACCGGGGAGCTGTTTTTT.

This chain joins TRBV2 and TRBJ1-5; D perhaps matches TRBD1 (5 bases). The CDR3 runs 12 residues. Germline CDR1 and CDR2: SNHLY and FYNNEI. Trimming took 4 bases from V and 14 from J, leaving 15 bases between them. The CDR3, as DNA: TGTGCCAGCAGTGGGACGGGGGAGTTTGAGCATTTT. Translating gives CASSGTGEFEHF.

The V call is TRBV24-1, the J call TRBJ1-1, with D perhaps TRBD1 (5 bases). Trimming pared 12 bases from V and 0 bases from J, leaving 10 bases between. Germline CDR1 and CDR2: KGHDR and SFDVKD. This CDR3 is built from 12 residues. The CDR3 spells CALGGLNTEAFF. As DNA, the CDR3 is TGTGCCCTCGGGGGTCTGAACACTGAAGCTTTCTTT.

The chain couples TRBV9 to TRBJ2-7; 11 nucleotides line up with TRBD1. The CDR3 contains 15 residues. Germline V lookup: CDR1 SGDLS, CDR2 YYNGEE. Unmatched junction bases numbered 6, after V lost 4 bases and J lost 3 bases. Here the CDR3 DNA reads TGTGCCAGCAGCCTGGGGACAGGGGGGAACTACGAGCAGTACTTC. It yields the protein CASSLGTGGNYEQYF.

The table lists this clone with a few counts. This rearrangement joins TRBV2 to TRBJ1-2, with D uncertain. The V gene lost 8 bases and the J gene lost 7 bases, with 14 bases spanning the gap. The CDR3 totals 12 residues. Germline CDR1 and CDR2: SNHLY and FYNNEI. The CDR3 bases are TGTGCCAGCGCCCCATTTGATTTTGGCTACACCTTC. Residues: CASAPFDFGYTF.